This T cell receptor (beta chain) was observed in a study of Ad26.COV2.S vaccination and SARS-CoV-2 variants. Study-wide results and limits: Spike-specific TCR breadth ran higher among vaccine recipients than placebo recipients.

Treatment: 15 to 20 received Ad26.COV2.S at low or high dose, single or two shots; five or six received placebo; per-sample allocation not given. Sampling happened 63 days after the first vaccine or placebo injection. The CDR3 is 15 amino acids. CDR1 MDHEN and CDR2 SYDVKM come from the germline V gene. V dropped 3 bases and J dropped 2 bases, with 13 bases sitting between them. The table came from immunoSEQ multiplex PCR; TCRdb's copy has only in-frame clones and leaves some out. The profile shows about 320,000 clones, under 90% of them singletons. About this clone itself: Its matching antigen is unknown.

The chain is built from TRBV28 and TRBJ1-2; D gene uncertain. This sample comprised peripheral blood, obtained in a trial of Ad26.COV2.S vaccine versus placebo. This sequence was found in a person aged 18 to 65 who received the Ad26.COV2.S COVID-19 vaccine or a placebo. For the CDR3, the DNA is TGTGCCAGCAGTTTGGGAGGTTCCGGGAACTATGGCTACACCTTC. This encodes CASSLGGSGNYGYTF.